The clone carrying this T cell receptor (beta chain) occurred a few times. Antigen: not known. The data are from a study of response to subunit inactivated influenza vaccine. Regarding the study as a whole: Authors suggested that a seasonal influenza vaccination recruits few new T cells each time.

TCRdb passed the RT-PCR reads through MiXCR, listing each CDR3 protein once. In the table there are roughly 570,000 distinct CDR3 sequences, 13% to 15% of which are singletons. After removal of 0 bases from V and 8 bases from J, the junction contained 7 bases not matched to a gene. The CDR3 consists of 15 residues. Germline CDR1 reads ENHRY; CDR2 reads SYGVKD. The clonotype originates from a man aged 50 or older who received an inactivated influenza vaccine. Sequenced material: PBMCs from blood, taken approximately 13 days after vaccination. The chain combines TRBV10-3 with TRBJ2-1, with 7 bases that match TRBD2. CDR3 sequence (DNA): TGTGCCATCAGTGAGTCTCTTGGTAGCGGGTATGAGCAGTTCTTC. It translates to CAISESLGSGYEQFF.